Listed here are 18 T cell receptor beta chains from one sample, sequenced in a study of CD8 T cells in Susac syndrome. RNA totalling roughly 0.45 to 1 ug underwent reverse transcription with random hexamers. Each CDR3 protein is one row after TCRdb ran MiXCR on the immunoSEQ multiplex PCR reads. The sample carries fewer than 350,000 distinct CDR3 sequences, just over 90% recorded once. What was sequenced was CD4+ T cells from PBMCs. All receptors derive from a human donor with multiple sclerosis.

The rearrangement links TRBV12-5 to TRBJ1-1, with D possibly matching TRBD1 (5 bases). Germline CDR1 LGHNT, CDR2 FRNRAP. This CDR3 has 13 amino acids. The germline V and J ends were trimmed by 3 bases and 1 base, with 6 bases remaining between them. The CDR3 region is CASGFGQNTEAFF. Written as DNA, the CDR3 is TGTGCTAGTGGTTTTGGACAGAACACTGAAGCTTTCTTT.

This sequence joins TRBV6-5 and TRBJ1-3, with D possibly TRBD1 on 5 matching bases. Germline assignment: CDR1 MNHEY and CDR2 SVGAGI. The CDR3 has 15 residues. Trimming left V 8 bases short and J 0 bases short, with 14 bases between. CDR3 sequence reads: CASGRTWSSGNTIYF. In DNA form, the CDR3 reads TGTGCCAGCGGGCGGACATGGAGCTCTGGAAACACCATATATTTT.

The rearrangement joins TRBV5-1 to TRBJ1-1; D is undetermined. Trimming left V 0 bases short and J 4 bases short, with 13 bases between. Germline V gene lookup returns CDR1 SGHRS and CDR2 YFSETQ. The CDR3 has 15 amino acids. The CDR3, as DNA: TGCGCCAGCAGCTTGGGCCCGGCACGCGGCACTGAAGCTTTCTTT. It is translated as CASSLGPARGTEAFF.

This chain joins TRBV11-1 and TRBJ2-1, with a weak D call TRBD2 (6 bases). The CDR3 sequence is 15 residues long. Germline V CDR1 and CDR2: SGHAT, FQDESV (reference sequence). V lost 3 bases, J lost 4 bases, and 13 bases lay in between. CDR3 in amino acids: CASSFGGRSYNEQFF. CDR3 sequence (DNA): TGTGCCAGCAGCTTCGGAGGGCGATCTTACAATGAGCAGTTCTTC. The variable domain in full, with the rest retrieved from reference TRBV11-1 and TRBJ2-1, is EAEVAQSPRYKITEKSQAVAFWCDPISGHATLYWYRQILGQGPELLVQFQDESVVDDSQLPKDRFSAERLKGVDSTLKIQPAELGDSAMYLCASSFGGRSYNEQFFGPGTRLTVL.

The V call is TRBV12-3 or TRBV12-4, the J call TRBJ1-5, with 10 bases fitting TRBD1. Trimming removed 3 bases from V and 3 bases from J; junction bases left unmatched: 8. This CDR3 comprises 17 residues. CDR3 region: CASSLVGTGVFNQPQHF. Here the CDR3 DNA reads TGTGCCAGCAGTTTGGTCGGGACAGGGGTTTTCAATCAGCCCCAGCATTTT.

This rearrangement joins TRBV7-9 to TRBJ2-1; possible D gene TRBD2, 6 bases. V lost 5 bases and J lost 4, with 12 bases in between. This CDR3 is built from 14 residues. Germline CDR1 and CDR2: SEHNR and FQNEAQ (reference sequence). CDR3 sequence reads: CASSPEGIYNEQFF. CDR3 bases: TGTGCCAGCAGCCCGGAGGGGATATACAATGAGCAGTTCTTC. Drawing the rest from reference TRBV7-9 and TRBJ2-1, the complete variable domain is DTGVSQNPRHKITKRGQNVTFRCDPISEHNRLYWYRQTLGQGPEFLTYFQNEAQLEKSRLLSDRFSAERPKGSFSTLEIQRTEQGDSAMYLCASSPEGIYNEQFFGPGTRLTVL.

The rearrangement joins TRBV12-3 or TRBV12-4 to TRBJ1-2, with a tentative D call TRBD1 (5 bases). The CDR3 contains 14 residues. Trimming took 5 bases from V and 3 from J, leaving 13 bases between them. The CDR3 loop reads CASSPGLIDYGYTF. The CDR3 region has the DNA TGTGCCAGCAGTCCGGGACTGATTGACTATGGCTACACCTTC.

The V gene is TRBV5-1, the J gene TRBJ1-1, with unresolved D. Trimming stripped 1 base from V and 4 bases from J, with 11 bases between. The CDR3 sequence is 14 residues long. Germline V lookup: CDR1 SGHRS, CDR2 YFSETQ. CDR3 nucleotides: TGCGCCAGCAGCTTGCCGACGGAGGGCACTGAAGCTTTCTTT. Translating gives CASSLPTEGTEAFF.

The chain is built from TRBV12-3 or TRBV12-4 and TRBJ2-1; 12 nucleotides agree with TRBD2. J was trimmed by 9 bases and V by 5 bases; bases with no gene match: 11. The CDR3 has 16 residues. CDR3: CASSLLAGGPRGEQFF. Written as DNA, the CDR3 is TGTGCCAGCAGTCTCCTAGCGGGGGGGCCTAGGGGTGAGCAGTTCTTC.

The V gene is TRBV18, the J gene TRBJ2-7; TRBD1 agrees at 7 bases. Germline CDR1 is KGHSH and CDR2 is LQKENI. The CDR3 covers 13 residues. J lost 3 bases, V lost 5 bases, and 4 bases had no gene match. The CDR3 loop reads CASSSGQVYEQYF. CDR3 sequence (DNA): TGTGCCAGCTCATCTGGACAGGTCTACGAGCAGTACTTC.

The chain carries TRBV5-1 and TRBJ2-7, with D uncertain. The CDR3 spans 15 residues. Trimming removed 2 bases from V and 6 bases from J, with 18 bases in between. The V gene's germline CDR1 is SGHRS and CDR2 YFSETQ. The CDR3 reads CASSFSSEISAEQYF. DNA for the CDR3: TGCGCCAGCAGCTTCTCCAGTGAGATCTCAGCCGAGCAGTACTTC.

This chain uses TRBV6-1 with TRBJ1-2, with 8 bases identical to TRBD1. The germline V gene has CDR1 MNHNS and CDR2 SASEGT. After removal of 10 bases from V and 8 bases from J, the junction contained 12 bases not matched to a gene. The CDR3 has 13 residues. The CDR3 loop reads CAIVPDRAQGYTF. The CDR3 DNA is TGTGCCATCGTCCCGGACAGGGCTCAGGGCTACACCTTC.

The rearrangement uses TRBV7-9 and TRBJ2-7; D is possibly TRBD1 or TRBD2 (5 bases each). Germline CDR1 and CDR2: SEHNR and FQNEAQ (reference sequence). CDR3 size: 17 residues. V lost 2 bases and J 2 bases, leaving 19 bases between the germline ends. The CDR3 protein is CASSLRGTGVATYEQYF. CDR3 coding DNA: TGTGCCAGCAGCTTAAGAGGGACCGGAGTGGCTACCTACGAGCAGTACTTC.

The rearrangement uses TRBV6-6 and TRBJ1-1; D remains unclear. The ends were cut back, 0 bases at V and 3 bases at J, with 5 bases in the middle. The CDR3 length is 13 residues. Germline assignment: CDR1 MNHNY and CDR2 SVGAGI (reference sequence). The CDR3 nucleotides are TGTGCCAGCAGTTACTCGTTAGACACTGAAGCTTTCTTT. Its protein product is CASSYSLDTEAFF.

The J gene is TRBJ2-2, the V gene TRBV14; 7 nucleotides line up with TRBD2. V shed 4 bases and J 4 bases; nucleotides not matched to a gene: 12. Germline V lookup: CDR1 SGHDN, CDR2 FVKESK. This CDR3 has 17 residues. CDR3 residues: CASSPQRPAGSTGELFF. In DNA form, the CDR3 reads TGTGCCAGCAGCCCACAACGTCCAGCGGGAAGCACCGGGGAGCTGTTTTTT.

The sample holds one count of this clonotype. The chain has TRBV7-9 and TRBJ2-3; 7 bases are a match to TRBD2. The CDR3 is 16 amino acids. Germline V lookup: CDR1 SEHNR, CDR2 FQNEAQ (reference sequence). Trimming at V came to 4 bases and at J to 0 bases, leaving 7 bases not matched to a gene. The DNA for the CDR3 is TGTGCCAGCAGCTACTCTAGCGGCCCTAGCACAGATACGCAGTATTTT. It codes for CASSYSSGPSTDTQYF.

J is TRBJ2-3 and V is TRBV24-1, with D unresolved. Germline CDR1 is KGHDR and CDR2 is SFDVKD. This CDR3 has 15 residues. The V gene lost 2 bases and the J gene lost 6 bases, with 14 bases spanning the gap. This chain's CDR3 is CATSDSRNPVDTQYF. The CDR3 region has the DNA TGTGCCACCAGTGATTCGAGGAACCCCGTCGATACGCAGTATTTT.

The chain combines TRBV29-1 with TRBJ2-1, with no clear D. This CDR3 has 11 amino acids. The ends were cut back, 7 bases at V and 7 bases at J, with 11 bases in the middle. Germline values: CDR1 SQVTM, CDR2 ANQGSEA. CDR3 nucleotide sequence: TGCAGCGCTGATGGGCAGAATGAGCAGTTCTTC. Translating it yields CSADGQNEQFF.